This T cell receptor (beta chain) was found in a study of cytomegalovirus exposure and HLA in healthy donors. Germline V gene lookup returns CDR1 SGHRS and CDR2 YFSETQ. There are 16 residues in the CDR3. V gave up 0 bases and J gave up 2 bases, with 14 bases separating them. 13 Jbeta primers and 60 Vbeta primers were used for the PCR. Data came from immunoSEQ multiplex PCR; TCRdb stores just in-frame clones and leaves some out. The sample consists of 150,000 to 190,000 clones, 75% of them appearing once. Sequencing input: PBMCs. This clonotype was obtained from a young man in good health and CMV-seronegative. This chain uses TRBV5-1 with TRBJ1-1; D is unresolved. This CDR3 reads CASSLDTPEANTEAFF. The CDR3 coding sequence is TGCGCCAGCAGCTTGGACACTCCGGAGGCCAACACTGAAGCTTTCTTT. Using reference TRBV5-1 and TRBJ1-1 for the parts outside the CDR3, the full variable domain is KAGVTQTPRYLIKTRGQQVTLSCSPISGHRSVSWYQQTPGQGLQFLFEYFSETQRNKGNFPGRFSGRQFSNSRSEMNVSTLELGDSALYLCASSLDTPEANTEAFFGQGTRLTVV.